These 17 T cell receptor beta chains were sequenced from one sample in a study of beta chain features in type 1 diabetes listed by TCRdb under 2018. Libraries were prepared through the immunoSEQ multiplex PCR assay. The entire isolated RNA was reverse transcribed using the High Capacity cDNA Reverse Transcription Kit, and thus expressed TCRB transcripts were sequenced. As stored in TCRdb, this immuneACCESS dataset retains in-frame rearrangements with V and J assigned. A fraction of the clones does not appear; measured against another copy, unresolved V genes explain less than half of the discrepancy, and the remainder lacks a known reason. Across this sample there are around 300,000 clones, with roughly 8% seen only once. The top ten clonotypes cover more than 1% of the sample. The material sequenced was central memory CD4+ T cells from blood. The receptor source for this set is a young woman in good health.

The gene calls are TRBV7-9 and TRBJ1-2; no firm D call. CDR3 size: 14 residues. V lost 5 bases and J lost 2, with 12 bases in between. CDR1 is SEHNR and CDR2 is FQNEAQ in the germline V gene (reference sequence). CDR3 residues: CASSPRRSNYGYTF. In DNA, the CDR3 is TGTGCCAGCAGCCCCCGACGTTCGAACTATGGCTACACCTTC.

This clone was counted a few times. V is TRBV6-5 and J is TRBJ2-7; 7 bases align to TRBD1. V gave up 4 bases and J gave up 7 bases; unmatched junction bases: 10. Germline values: CDR1 MNHEY, CDR2 SVGAGI. The length of the CDR3 is 14 residues. In nucleotides, the CDR3 is TGTGCCAGCAGTTTGCCGGGACAGCTCACAGAGCAGTACGTC. Its protein is CASSLPGQLTEQYV.

There are a few counts of this clone. V usage is TRBV5-4 and J usage is TRBJ2-3; D is perhaps TRBD1 (5 bases). Germline CDR1 SGHNT, CDR2 YYREEE (reference sequence). V dropped 3 bases and J dropped 2 bases, with 13 bases sitting between them. CDR3 length: 15 amino acids. The CDR3 region is CASSSDLGHTDTQYF. CDR3 sequence (DNA): TGTGCCAGCAGCTCTGACTTGGGGCACACAGATACGCAGTATTTT.

This chain links TRBV6-5 with TRBJ2-3; D call uncertain. The CDR3 spans 16 residues. Germline CDR1 MNHEY, CDR2 SVGAGI. The V and J ends lost 2 bases and 2 bases respectively, with 14 bases between them. The DNA for the CDR3 is TGTGCCAGCAGTTACGGCGCAAGCAGCACCACAGATACGCAGTATTTT. It codes for CASSYGASSTTDTQYF.

This clone was seen a few times. The rearrangement joins TRBV5-1 to TRBJ2-3; D possibly uses TRBD1 or TRBD2 (6 bases each). Germline V gene sequence: CDR1 SGHRS, CDR2 YFSETQ. Trimming left V 7 bases short and J 1 base short, with 13 bases between. This CDR3 is 14 amino acids long. This CDR3 reads CASVVGGGTDTQYF. The CDR3 DNA is TGCGCCAGCGTGGTGGGGGGCGGCACAGATACGCAGTATTTT.

A few counts support this clone. The CDR3: CASFATGGNRQFF. The CDR3 DNA follows: TGTGCCAGCTTCGCGACCGGTGGTAATCGGCAGTTCTTC. The chain joins TRBV18 to TRBJ2-1; D is unresolved. The CDR3 is 13 amino acids. V was cut by 7 bases and J by 12 bases, with 19 bases left in between. The V gene's germline CDR1 is KGHSH and CDR2 LQKENI. The full variable domain, with the rest looked up from reference TRBV18 and TRBJ2-1, is NAGVMQNPRHLVRRRGQEARLRCSPMKGHSHVYWYRQLPEEGLKFMVYLQKENIIDESGMPKERFSAEFPKEGPSILRIQQVVRGDSAAYFCASFATGGNRQFFGPGTRLTVL.

This clone was seen many times. V usage is TRBV7-2 and J usage is TRBJ1-1; unclear D gene. The CDR3 loop spans 13 amino acids. Germline CDR1 reads SGHTA; CDR2 reads FQGNSA. Trimming took off 5 bases at V and 7 bases at J, with 14 bases between the two ends. CDR3: CASSPTTEDEAFF. Written as DNA, the CDR3 is TGTGCCAGCAGCCCGACGACGGAGGATGAAGCTTTCTTT.

This clone was found many times. The genes are TRBV2 and TRBJ2-3; no definite D call. The CDR3 consists of 12 residues. V was cut by 5 bases and J by 2 bases, with 5 bases left in between. CDR1 and CDR2 (germline): SNHLY, FYNNEI. This CDR3 reads CASSRITDTQYF. The CDR3 bases are TGTGCCAGCAGTCGTATCACAGATACGCAGTATTTT.

The J gene is TRBJ1-5, the V gene TRBV4-2; D is possibly TRBD1 (6 bases). CDR3 length: 15 amino acids. V lost 3 bases and J lost 6, with 15 bases in between. Germline assignment: CDR1 LGHNA and CDR2 YNFKEQ. The CDR3 sequence is CASSQDSLSGQPQHF. The DNA for the CDR3 is TGTGCCAGCAGCCAGGACAGCCTTAGCGGTCAGCCCCAGCATTTT.

J is TRBJ2-1 and V is TRBV7-9; 11 positions match TRBD2. The CDR3 totals 18 residues. The ends lost 1 base at V and 3 bases at J; junction bases unmatched: 8. Germline-derived CDR1 and CDR2 are SEHNR and FQNEAQ (reference sequence). The CDR3: CASSLEGRLAGGYNEQFF. The CDR3 region has the DNA TGTGCCAGCAGCTTAGAGGGTCGGCTAGCGGGGGGCTACAATGAGCAGTTCTTC.

V is TRBV15 and J is TRBJ1-2; D not certain. Germline V gene lookup returns CDR1 LNHNV and CDR2 YYDKDF (reference sequence). V lost 2 bases and J 1 base, leaving 17 bases between the germline ends. The CDR3 has 17 amino acids. Here the CDR3 DNA reads TGTGCCACCAGCAGACTCTTTGGACCCTGGAATAACTATGGCTACACCTTC. This gives the protein CATSRLFGPWNNYGYTF.

The chain joins TRBV2 to TRBJ2-7, with 7 positions matching TRBD1. Trimming at V came to 7 bases and at J to 1 base, leaving 7 bases not matched to a gene. CDR3 length: 14 residues. Germline CDR1 reads SNHLY; CDR2 reads FYNNEI. CDR3 coding DNA: TGTGCCAGCATAAGACAGGGAAGTTCCTACGAGCAGTACTTC. Amino acids: CASIRQGSSYEQYF.

This clone has only a few counts. The rearrangement uses TRBV7-6 and TRBJ1-4; unclear D gene. The V end was cut by 2 bases, the J end by 11 bases, with 9 bases between. This CDR3 contains 12 residues. From germline, CDR1 is SGHVS and CDR2 FNYEAQ. The CDR3 here is CASSLMADKLFF. CDR3 DNA sequence: TGTGCCAGCAGCTTAATGGCAGACAAACTGTTTTTT. Full variable domain (outside the CDR3, taken from reference TRBV7-6 and TRBJ1-4): GAGVSQSPRYKVTKRGQDVALRCDPISGHVSLYWYRQALGQGPEFLTYFNYEAQQDKSGLPNDRFSAERPEGSISTLTIQRTEQRDSAMYRCASSLMADKLFFGSGTQLSVL.

This clone has more than one count but fewer than ten. One end of the junction does not line up with germline, which may come from a read error. The rearrangement joins TRBV11-2 to TRBJ2-1; TRBD1 might be the D (6 bases). Germline assignment: CDR1 SGHAT and CDR2 FQNNGV. The length of the CDR3 is 13 residues. CDR3 protein: CASRRSRDTELLF. The CDR3 bases are TGTGCCAGCAGAAGAAGCCGGGACACAGAGCTTCTCTTC.

This clone was detected many times. Other DNA sequences within the sample encode an identical CDR3. The chain uses TRBV10-3 and TRBJ1-1; D perhaps matches TRBD1 (6 bases). This CDR3 has 15 amino acids. V lost 6 bases, J lost 4 bases, and 18 bases lay in between. CDR1 and CDR2 (germline): ENHRY, SYGVKD. CDR3 in amino acids: CAIRGDWGLSTEAFF. In nucleotides, the CDR3 is TGTGCCATCAGGGGAGACTGGGGGCTGAGCACTGAAGCTTTCTTT.

Comment on this clone: Other nucleotide sequences from this sample produce the same CDR3. The chain recombines TRBV29-1 with TRBJ1-1; a possible D gene is TRBD1 (5 bases). CDR1 and CDR2 from the germline V gene are SQVTM and ANQGSEA. The CDR3 has 12 amino acids. Trimming shortened V by 5 bases and J by 1 base, and 8 bases separated the two germline ends. The CDR3 loop reads CSVRQGNTEAFF. The CDR3 DNA reads TGCAGCGTTCGTCAGGGGAACACTGAAGCTTTCTTT.

V gene TRBV5-1 combines with J gene TRBJ1-2, with a tentative D call TRBD1 (5 bases). The V gene lost 0 bases and the J gene lost 4 bases, with 13 bases spanning the gap. Germline lookup yields CDR1 SGHRS and CDR2 YFSETQ. There are 15 residues in the CDR3. The CDR3 here is CASSLERPGTYGYTF. The CDR3 coding sequence is TGCGCCAGCAGCTTGGAGAGGCCCGGGACCTATGGCTACACCTTC. The entire variable domain, with the rest obtained from reference TRBV5-1 and TRBJ1-2, is as follows: KAGVTQTPRYLIKTRGQQVTLSCSPISGHRSVSWYQQTPGQGLQFLFEYFSETQRNKGNFPGRFSGRQFSNSRSEMNVSTLELGDSALYLCASSLERPGTYGYTFGSGTRLTVV.